The 13 T cell receptor beta chains below all came from one sample that was sequenced in a study of shared clonotypes between healthy human individuals. Clones were read by immunoSEQ multiplex PCR, and TCRdb kept only the in-frame ones, dropping some. The table shows more than 2,000,000 clones, with around 94% occurring only once. Sequencing was carried out using naive CD4+ T cells sorted from blood. As for subset: CD45RA+ positively selected. All receptors derive from a man aged 18 to 35 in good health.

The chain is built from TRBV7-9 and TRBJ1-2, with 8 bases matching TRBD1. The CDR3 sequence is 15 residues long. Trimming cost V 1 base and J 2 bases; bases outside gene matches: 3. Looked up from germline, CDR1 is SEHNR and CDR2 is FQNEAQ (reference sequence). CDR3 nucleotide sequence: TGTGCCAGCAGCTTAGGGACAGGGAGAAACTATGGCTACACCTTC. Residues: CASSLGTGRNYGYTF.

CDR3 nucleotides: TGTGCCAGTACCTCACCCCTCACAGATACGCAGTATTTT. Its protein is CASTSPLTDTQYF. The chain links TRBV19 to TRBJ2-3; D remains unclear. The CDR3 sequence is 13 residues long. The germline V gene has CDR1 LNHDA and CDR2 SQIVND (reference sequence). V was trimmed by 7 bases and J by 2 bases, leaving 10 bases between them. The entire variable domain, with the rest obtained from reference TRBV19 and TRBJ2-3, is as follows: DGGITQSPKYLFRKEGQNVTLSCEQNLNHDAMYWYRQDPGQGLRLIYYSQIVNDFQKGDIAEGYSVSREKKESFPLTVTSAQKNPTAFYLCASTSPLTDTQYFGPGTRLTVL.

DNA for the CDR3: TGTGCCAGCAGTGAAAGGCTAGCGGGGCAAGAGACCCAGTACTTC. This encodes CASSERLAGQETQYF. V is TRBV6-1 and J is TRBJ2-5; 9 nucleotides align to TRBD2. This CDR3 has 15 amino acids. Trimming took 2 bases from V and 2 from J; bases not matched to a gene: 3. CDR1 is MNHNS, CDR2 SASEGT, per germline.

The table lists this clone with a few counts. This chain links TRBV25-1 with TRBJ1-1; no clear D gene. The CDR3 consists of 15 residues. Deletions cut 0 bases from V and 4 bases from J, with 12 bases between. Germline CDR1 MGHDK, CDR2 SYGVNS. CDR3 sequence (DNA): TGTGCCAGCAGTGAATATGACGGATTTACCACTGAAGCTTTCTTT. Amino acid sequence: CASSEYDGFTTEAFF.

The chain employs TRBV7-2 and TRBJ2-1, with D perhaps given as TRBD1 or TRBD2 (5 bases each). Trimming left V 4 bases short and J 4 bases short, with 17 bases between. Germline values: CDR1 SGHTA, CDR2 FQGNSA. The CDR3 covers 16 residues. The CDR3 loop is CASSSSRDLLYNEQFF. CDR3 nucleotide sequence: TGTGCCAGCAGCTCCAGCCGGGACCTATTATACAATGAGCAGTTCTTC.

The rearrangement joins TRBV5-1 to TRBJ1-2; TRBD1 matches 7 bases. The germline V gene encodes CDR1 SGHRS and CDR2 YFSETQ. Trimming removed 1 base from V and 6 bases from J; junction bases left unmatched: 3. CDR3 length equals 13 residues. The CDR3 nucleotides are TGCGCCAGCAGCTTGAATACAGGGGATGGCTACACCTTC. The encoded protein is CASSLNTGDGYTF.

This clone came up once. V and J are TRBV5-5 and TRBJ2-5; tentatively, D is TRBD2 (5 bases). The CDR3 runs 16 residues. Per germline, CDR1 SGHKS and CDR2 YYEKEE (reference sequence). Trimming shortened V by 0 bases and J by 5 bases, and 17 bases separated the two germline ends. The CDR3 region is CASSLGPLTSRETQYF. CDR3 sequence (DNA): TGTGCCAGCAGCTTGGGCCCACTTACTAGTAGGGAGACCCAGTACTTC.

A note on this clone: At the DNA level, this CDR3 is encoded by other sequences in the same sample as well. V gene TRBV7-2 combines with J gene TRBJ1-3; a weak D match, TRBD1 (5 bases). The CDR3 length is 14 residues. The V gene's germline CDR1 is SGHTA and CDR2 FQGNSA. Deletions cut 0 bases from V and 4 bases from J, with 7 bases between. The CDR3 region has the DNA TGTGCCAGCAGCTTAGCAGGGGCAGGAAACACCATATATTTT. Amino acid sequence: CASSLAGAGNTIYF. The full variable domain, rest sourced from reference TRBV7-2 and TRBJ1-3, is GAGVSQSPSNKVTEKGKDVELRCDPISGHTALYWYRQSLGQGLEFLIYFQGNSAPDKSGLPSDRFSAERTGGSVSTLTIQRTQQEDSAVYLCASSLAGAGNTIYFGEGSWLTVV.

The rearrangement uses TRBV5-1 and TRBJ1-1; TRBD1 is a possible D gene (6 bases). The CDR3 runs to 13 residues. The germline V gene has CDR1 SGHRS and CDR2 YFSETQ. V dropped 8 bases and J dropped 1 base, with 12 bases sitting between them. DNA of the CDR3: TGCGCCAGTGTGGGACACGCGAACACTGAAGCTTTCTTT. Its protein is CASVGHANTEAFF.

The chain carries TRBV6-1 and TRBJ1-5; 8 bases fit TRBD1. Germline V gene lookup returns CDR1 MNHNS and CDR2 SASEGT. V dropped 6 bases and J dropped 5; count of bases not matched to a gene: 9. This CDR3 region has 15 residues. CDR3 nucleotide sequence: TGTGCCAGCAGACTAGGGCCAGGGGGCGATCAGCCCCAGCATTTT. This gives the protein CASRLGPGGDQPQHF.

The genes are TRBV10-3 and TRBJ2-7; 10 nucleotides match TRBD1. V was pared by 4 bases and J by 4 bases, with 4 bases of the junction left unmatched. Germline V gene sequence: CDR1 ENHRY, CDR2 SYGVKD. The CDR3 loop spans 14 amino acids. CDR3 loop: CAISGQGAFYEQYF. The CDR3 nucleotides read TGTGCCATCAGTGGACAGGGGGCTTTTTACGAGCAGTACTTC.

V is TRBV18 and J is TRBJ1-6; 8 positions agree with TRBD1. The CDR3 covers 16 residues. V was clipped by 1 base and J by 9 bases; unmatched bases: 8. Germline-derived CDR1 and CDR2 are KGHSH and LQKENI. CDR3 loop: CASSPLGAGGSSPLHF. CDR3 nucleotide sequence: TGTGCCAGCTCACCACTTGGCGCAGGGGGCAGTTCACCCCTCCACTTT.

The J gene is TRBJ2-2, the V gene TRBV27; TRBD2 matches at 9 bases. Trimming took 6 bases from V and 5 from J; bases not matched to a gene: 7. This CDR3 is 15 amino acids long. Germline-derived CDR1 and CDR2 are MNHEY and SMNVEV (reference sequence). CDR3 region: CASSPGTSRTGELFF. Written as DNA, the CDR3 is TGTGCCAGCAGCCCCGGGACTAGCCGAACCGGGGAGCTGTTTTTT.